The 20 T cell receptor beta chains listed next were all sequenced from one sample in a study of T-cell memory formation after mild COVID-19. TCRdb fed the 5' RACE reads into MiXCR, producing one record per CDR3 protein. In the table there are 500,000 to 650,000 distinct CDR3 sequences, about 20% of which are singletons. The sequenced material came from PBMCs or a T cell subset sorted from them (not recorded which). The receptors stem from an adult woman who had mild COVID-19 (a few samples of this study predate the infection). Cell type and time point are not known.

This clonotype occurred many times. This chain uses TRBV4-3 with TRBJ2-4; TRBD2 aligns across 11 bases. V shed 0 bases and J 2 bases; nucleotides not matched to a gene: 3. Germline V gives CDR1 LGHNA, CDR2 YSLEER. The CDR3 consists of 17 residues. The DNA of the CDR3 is TGCGCCAGCAGCCAAGATCTAGCGGGAGGAACCAAAAACATTCAGTACTTC. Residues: CASSQDLAGGTKNIQYF.

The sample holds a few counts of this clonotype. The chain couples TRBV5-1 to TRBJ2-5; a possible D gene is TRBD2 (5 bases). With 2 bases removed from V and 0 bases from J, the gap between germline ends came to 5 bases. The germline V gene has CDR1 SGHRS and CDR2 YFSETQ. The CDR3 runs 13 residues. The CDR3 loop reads CASSFGNQETQYF. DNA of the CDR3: TGCGCCAGCAGCTTCGGGAACCAAGAGACCCAGTACTTC.

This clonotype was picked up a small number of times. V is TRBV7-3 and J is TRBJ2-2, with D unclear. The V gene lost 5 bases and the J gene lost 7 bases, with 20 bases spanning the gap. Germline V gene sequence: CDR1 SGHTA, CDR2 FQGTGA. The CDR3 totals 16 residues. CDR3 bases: TGTGCCAGCAGCCCAAGCCTTCAAGATTTGGGCGGGGAGCTGTTTTTT. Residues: CASSPSLQDLGGELFF.

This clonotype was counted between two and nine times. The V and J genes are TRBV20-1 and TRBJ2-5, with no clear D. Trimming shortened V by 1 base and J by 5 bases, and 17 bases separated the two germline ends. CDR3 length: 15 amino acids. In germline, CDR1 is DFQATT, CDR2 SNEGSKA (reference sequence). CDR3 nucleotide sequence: TGCAGTGCTAGAGCCCTGACGGGCCAGTGGGAGACCCAGTACTTC. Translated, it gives CSARALTGQWETQYF.

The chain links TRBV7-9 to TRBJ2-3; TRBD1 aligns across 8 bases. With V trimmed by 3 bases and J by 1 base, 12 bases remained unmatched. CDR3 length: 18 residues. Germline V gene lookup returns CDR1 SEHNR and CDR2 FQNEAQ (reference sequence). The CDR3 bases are TGTGCCAGCAGCTTTCCACCCTCCCTGGGACAGGGCACAGATACGCAGTATTTT. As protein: CASSFPPSLGQGTDTQYF. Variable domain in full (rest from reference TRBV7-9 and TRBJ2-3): DTGVSQNPRHKITKRGQNVTFRCDPISEHNRLYWYRQTLGQGPEFLTYFQNEAQLEKSRLLSDRFSAERPKGSFSTLEIQRTEQGDSAMYLCASSFPPSLGQGTDTQYFGPGTRLTVL.

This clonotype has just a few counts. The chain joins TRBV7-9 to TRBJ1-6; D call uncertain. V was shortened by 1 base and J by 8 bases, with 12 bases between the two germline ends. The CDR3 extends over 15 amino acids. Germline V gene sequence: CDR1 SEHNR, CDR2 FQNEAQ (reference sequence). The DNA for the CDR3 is TGTGCCAGCAGCTTAGTACCGGCGGTTGATTCACCCCTCCACTTT. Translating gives CASSLVPAVDSPLHF.

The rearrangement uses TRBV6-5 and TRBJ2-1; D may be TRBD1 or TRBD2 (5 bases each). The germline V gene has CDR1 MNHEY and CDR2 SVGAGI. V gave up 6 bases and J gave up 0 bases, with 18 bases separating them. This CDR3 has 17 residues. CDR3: CASRRAGAGSSYNEQFF. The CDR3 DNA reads TGTGCCAGCAGGCGGGCTGGGGCGGGTAGCTCCTACAATGAGCAGTTCTTC.

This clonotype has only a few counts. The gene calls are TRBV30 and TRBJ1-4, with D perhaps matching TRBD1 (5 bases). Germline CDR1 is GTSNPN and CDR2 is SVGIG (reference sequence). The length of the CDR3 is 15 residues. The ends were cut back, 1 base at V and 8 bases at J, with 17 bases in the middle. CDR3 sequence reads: CAWSGPAGIREKLFF. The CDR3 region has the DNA TGTGCCTGGAGTGGACCCGCAGGGATTCGGGAAAAACTGTTTTTT.

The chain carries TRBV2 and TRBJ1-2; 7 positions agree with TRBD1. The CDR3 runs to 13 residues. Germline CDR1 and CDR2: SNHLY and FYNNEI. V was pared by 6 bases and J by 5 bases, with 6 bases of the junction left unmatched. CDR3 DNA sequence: TGTGCCAGCAGACCGACAGGGAAGTATGGCTACACCTTC. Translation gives CASRPTGKYGYTF.

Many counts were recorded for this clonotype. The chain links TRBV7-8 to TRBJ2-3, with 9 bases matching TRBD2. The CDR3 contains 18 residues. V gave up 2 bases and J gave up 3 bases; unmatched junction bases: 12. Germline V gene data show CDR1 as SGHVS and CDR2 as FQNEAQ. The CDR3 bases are TGTGCCAGCAGCTTAAGTGGCGGGAGGGCCTCGTGGACAGATACGCAGTATTTT. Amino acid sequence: CASSLSGGRASWTDTQYF.

The CDR3 loop reads CSALPYLTSGGTTDTQYF. The CDR3 nucleotides are TGCAGTGCTCTACCCTACCTGACTAGCGGGGGGACCACAGATACGCAGTATTTT. The chain is built from TRBV20-1 and TRBJ2-3; 13 bases are a match to TRBD2. J gave up 2 bases and V 5 bases, and 13 bases lay outside the gene matches. The CDR3 is 18 residues long. From germline, CDR1 is DFQATT and CDR2 SNEGSKA (reference sequence).

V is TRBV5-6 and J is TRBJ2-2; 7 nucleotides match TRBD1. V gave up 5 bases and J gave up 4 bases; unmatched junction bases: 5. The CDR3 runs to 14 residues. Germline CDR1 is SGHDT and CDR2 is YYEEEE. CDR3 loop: CASRRGLGTGELFF. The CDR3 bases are TGTGCCAGCAGGAGGGGGCTCGGCACCGGGGAGCTGTTTTTT. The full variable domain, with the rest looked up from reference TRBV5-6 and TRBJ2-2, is DAGVTQSPTHLIKTRGQQVTLRCSPKSGHDTVSWYQQALGQGPQFIFQYYEEEERQRGNFPDRFSGHQFPNYSSELNVNALLLGDSALYLCASRRGLGTGELFFGEGSRLTVL.

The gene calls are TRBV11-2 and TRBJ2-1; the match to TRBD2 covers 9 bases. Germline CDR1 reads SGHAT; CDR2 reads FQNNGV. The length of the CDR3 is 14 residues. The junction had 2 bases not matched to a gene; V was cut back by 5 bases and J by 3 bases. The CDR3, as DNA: TGTGCCAGCAGCGAGACTAGCGGCTACAATGAGCAGTTCTTC. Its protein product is CASSETSGYNEQFF.

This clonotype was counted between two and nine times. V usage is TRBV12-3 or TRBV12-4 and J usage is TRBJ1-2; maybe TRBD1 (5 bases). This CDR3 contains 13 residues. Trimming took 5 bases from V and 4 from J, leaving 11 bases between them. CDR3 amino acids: CASSPAGPYGYTF. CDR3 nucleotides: TGTGCCAGCAGTCCAGCAGGGCCCTATGGCTACACCTTC.

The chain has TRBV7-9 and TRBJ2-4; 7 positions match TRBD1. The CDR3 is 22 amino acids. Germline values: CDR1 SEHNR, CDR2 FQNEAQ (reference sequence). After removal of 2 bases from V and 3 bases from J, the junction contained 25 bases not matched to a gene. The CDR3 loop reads CASSLNDESPGQSELDKNIQYF. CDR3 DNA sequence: TGTGCCAGCAGCTTAAACGATGAAAGTCCGGGACAGTCCGAATTAGACAAAAACATTCAGTACTTC.

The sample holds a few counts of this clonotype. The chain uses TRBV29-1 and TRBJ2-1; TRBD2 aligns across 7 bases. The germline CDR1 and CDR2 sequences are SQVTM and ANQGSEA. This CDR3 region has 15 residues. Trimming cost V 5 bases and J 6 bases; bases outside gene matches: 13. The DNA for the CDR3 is TGCAGCGTTCCCCGGGCCCATAGCGGGCTCAATGAGCAGTTCTTC. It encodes CSVPRAHSGLNEQFF.

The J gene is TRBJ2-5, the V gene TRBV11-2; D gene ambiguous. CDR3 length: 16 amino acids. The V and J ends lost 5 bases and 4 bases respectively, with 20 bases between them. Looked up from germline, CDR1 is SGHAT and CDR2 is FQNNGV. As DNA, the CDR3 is TGTGCCAGCAGCCTTAGAGGCGGCGAATGGGGAGAGACCCAGTACTTC. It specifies CASSLRGGEWGETQYF.

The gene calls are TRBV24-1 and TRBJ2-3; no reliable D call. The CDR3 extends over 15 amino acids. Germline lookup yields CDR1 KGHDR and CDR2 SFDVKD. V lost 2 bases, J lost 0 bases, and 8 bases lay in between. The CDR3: CATSDSSPSTDTQYF. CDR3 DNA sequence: TGTGCCACCAGTGATTCTAGTCCTAGCACAGATACGCAGTATTTT.

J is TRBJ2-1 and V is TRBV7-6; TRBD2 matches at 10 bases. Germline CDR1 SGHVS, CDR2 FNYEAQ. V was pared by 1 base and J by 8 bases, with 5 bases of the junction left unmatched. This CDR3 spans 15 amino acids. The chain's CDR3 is CASSLESGGADEQFF. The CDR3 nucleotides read TGTGCCAGCAGCTTAGAGAGCGGGGGGGCCGATGAGCAGTTCTTC.

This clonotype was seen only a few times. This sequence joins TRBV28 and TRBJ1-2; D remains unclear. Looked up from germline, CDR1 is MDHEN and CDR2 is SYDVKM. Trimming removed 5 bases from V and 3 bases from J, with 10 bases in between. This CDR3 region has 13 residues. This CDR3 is CASSLPPDYGYTF. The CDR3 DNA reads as TGTGCCAGCAGTCTGCCCCCGGACTATGGCTACACCTTC.